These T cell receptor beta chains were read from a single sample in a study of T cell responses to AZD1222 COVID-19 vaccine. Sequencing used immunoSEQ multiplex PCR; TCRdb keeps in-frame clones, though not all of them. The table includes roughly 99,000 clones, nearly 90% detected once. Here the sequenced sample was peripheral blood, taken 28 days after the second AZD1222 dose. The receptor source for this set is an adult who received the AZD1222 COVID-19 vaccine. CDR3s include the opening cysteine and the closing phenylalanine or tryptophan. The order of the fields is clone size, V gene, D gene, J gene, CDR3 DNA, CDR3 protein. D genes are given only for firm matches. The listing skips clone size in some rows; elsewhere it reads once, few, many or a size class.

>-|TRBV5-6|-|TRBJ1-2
TGTGCCAGCAGCTCTCTGGGGGGGAGAGCCTACACCTTC
CASSSLGGRAYTF
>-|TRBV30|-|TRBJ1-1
TGTGCCTGGAGTGTACTGGACAGCCCCGCGACTGAAGCTTTCTTT
CAWSVLDSPATEAFF
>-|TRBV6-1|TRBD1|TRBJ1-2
TGTGCCAGCAGTGAAGCCCTCAGGGGGGGAAACTATGGCTACACCTTC
CASSEALRGGNYGYTF
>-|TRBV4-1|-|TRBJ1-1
TGCGCCAGCAGCCAAGAACCCAAAGTAACTGAAGCTTTCTTT
CASSQEPKVTEAFF
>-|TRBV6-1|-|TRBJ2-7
TGTGCCAGCAGTGAAGTAGTCGGCAGGAGGTACGAGCAGTACTTC
CASSEVVGRRYEQYF
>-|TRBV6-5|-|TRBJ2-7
TGTGCCAGCAGTTACTCACCTACCTACGAGCAGTACTTC
CASSYSPTYEQYF
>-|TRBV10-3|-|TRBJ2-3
TGTGCCATCAGTGAGTACTGGGATACGCAGTATTTT
CAISEYWDTQYF
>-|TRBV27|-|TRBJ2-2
TGTGCCAGCAGCCCTATAACCGGGACAGGGGAGCTGTTTTTT
CASSPITGTGELFF
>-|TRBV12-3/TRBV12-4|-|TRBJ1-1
TGTGCCAGCAGCCGGACGGTTGGAATTGAAGCTTTCTTT
CASSRTVGIEAFF
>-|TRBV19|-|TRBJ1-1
TGTGCCAGTAGTAAGAACCTTGAAGCTTTCTTT
CASSKNLEAFF
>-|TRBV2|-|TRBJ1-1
TGTGCCAGCAGTGAGGCTCAGGGTCTTCAAGCTTTCTTT
CASSEAQGLQAFF
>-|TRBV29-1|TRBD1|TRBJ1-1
TGCAGCGTGACAGGGCTGAACACTGAAGCTTTCTTT
CSVTGLNTEAFF
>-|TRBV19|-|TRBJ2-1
TGTGCCAGTAGTATACGAGGCGCGGCTTCCTACAATGAGCAGTTCTTC
CASSIRGAASYNEQFF
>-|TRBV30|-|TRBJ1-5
TGTGCCTGGAGCCGGGATAGCAATCAGCCCCAGCATTTT
CAWSRDSNQPQHF
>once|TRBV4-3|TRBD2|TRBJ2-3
TGCGCCAGCAGCGCGTCCTTAGCGGGGCGACCAGATACGCAGTATTTT
CASSASLAGRPDTQYF
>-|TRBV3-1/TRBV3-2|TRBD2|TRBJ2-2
TGTGCCAGCAGCGATAGACTAGCGGGGAGCTCATTCACCGGGGAGCTGTTTTTT
CASSDRLAGSSFTGELFF
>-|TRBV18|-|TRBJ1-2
TGTGCCAGCTCCCCCAGTTCTACGGGAGGCTACACCTTC
CASSPSSTGGYTF
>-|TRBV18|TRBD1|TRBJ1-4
TGTGCCAGCTCACCCGGGACAGCTAATGAAAAACTGTTTTTT
CASSPGTANEKLFF
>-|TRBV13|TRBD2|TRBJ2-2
TGTGCCAGCAGCACTAGCGGGGTTACCGGGGAGCTGTTTTTT
CASSTSGVTGELFF
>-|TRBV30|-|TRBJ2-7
TGTGCCTGGAGTGTATCGACAGGCTCCTACGAGCAGTACTTC
CAWSVSTGSYEQYF
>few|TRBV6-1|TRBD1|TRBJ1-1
TGTGCCAGCAGTGAAGACAGGGGGGACACTGAAGCTTTCTTT
CASSEDRGDTEAFF
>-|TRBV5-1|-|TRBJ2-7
TGCGCCAGCAGCGACCGGGAGCTTTCCTACGAGCAGTACTTC
CASSDRELSYEQYF
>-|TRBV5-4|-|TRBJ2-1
TGTGCCAGCTCCCCCCGCCCAGGATCTACCTACAATGAGCAGTTCTTC
CASSPRPGSTYNEQFF
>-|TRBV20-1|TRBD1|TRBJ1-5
TGCAGTGCTAGTGACTTCAGGGGGAACAATCAGCCCCAGCATTTT
CSASDFRGNNQPQHF
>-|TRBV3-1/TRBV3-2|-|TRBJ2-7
TGTGCCAGCAGCCAAAGAGGAGGGTACGAGCAGTACTTC
CASSQRGGYEQYF
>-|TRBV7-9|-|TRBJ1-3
TGTGCCAGCAGCTTCCTAACAGGAAACACCATATATTTT
CASSFLTGNTIYF
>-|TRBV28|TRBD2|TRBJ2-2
TGTGCCAGCAGATTAAGCGGGGCAGGAGGGGCCGGGGAGCTGTTTTTT
CASRLSGAGGAGELFF
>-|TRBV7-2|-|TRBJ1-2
TGTGCCAGCAGCAGAACGGGCTCCTCGGCTGGCTACACCTTC
CASSRTGSSAGYTF
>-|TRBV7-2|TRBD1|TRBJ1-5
TGTGCCAGCAGCCCCGAAGGGACAGTTAGCAATCAGCCCCAGCATTTT
CASSPEGTVSNQPQHF
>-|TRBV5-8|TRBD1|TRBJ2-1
TGTGCCAGCAGCCTCCAGGGGGCGGTATCAGCCATGGATGAGCAGTTCTTC
CASSLQGAVSAMDEQFF
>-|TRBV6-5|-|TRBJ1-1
TGTGCCAGCAGTCGAGGCAGGAACACTGAAGCTTTCTTT
CASSRGRNTEAFF
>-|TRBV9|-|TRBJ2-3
TGTGCCAGCAGCGTCGCGGCGAGCACAGATACGCAGTATTTT
CASSVAASTDTQYF
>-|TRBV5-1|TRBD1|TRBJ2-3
TGCGCCAGCAGCCCCGGACAGGGGGGAGATACGCAGTATTTT
CASSPGQGGDTQYF
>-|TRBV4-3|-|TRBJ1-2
TGCGCCAGCAGCCAAGGGGCGGGGGGATCCTATGGCTACACCTTC
CASSQGAGGSYGYTF
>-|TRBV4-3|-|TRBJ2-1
TGCGCCAGCAGCCGAGGTGTGCGCAATGAGCAGTTCTTC
CASSRGVRNEQFF
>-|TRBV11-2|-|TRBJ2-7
TGTGCCAGCCAGATGTCTTTCTACGAGCAGTACTTC
CASQMSFYEQYF
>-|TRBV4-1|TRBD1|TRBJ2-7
TGCGCCAGCAGCCAAGGCAGGGGGCTAGAGGAGCAGTACTTC
CASSQGRGLEEQYF
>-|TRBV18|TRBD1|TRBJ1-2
TGTGCCAGCTCACCAGGCACAGGGGGCTACTATGGCTACACCTTC
CASSPGTGGYYGYTF
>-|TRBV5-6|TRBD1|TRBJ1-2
TGTGCCAGCAGCTTGGGGGACAGGGGAAGCTACACCTTC
CASSLGDRGSYTF
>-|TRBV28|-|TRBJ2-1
TGTGCCAGCAGAGTCTCCCCCTTGAGGAGCTCCTACAATGAGCAGTTCTTC
CASRVSPLRSSYNEQFF
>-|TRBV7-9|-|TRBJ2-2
TGTGCCAGCAGCCCCTGGGCCGGCCTAAACACCGGGGAGCTGTTTTTT
CASSPWAGLNTGELFF
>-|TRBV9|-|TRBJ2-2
TGTGCCAGCAGCTTCGTAGGTGGGCCTGACCCCGGGGAGCTGTTTTTT
CASSFVGGPDPGELFF
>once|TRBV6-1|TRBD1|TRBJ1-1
TGTGCCAGCAGTGAAACAGGGGGTGCTGAAGCTTTCTTT
CASSETGGAEAFF
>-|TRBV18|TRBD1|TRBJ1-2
TGTGCCAGCTCACCACAGCGGACAGGGGATGGCTACACCTTC
CASSPQRTGDGYTF
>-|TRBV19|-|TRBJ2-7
TGTGCCAGTAGTAGATCCCCCGTGGATAGATCCTACGAGCAGTACTTC
CASSRSPVDRSYEQYF